Presented here are 10 T cell receptor beta chains from one specimen sequenced in a study of T cells in Graves' hyperthyroidism and ophthalmopathy. Regions amplified from RNA transcripts were the TCR beta CDR3 regions. The primer set for the first-round RT-PCR of the TCR CDR3 was HTBI. TCRdb redid the calling of the multiplex PCR reads with MiXCR, one entry per CDR3 protein. The sample contains about 340,000 distinct CDR3 sequences, about 20% of which appear only once. Material for sequencing was blood. These receptors were obtained from a woman aged 45-65 years with Graves' hyperthyroidism.

This clonotype appeared a few times. The chain links TRBV19 to TRBJ1-1, with D maybe TRBD1 (6 bases). Germline V gene data show CDR1 as LNHDA and CDR2 as SQIVND (reference sequence). V lost 5 bases and J lost 8, with 15 bases in between. The CDR3 spans 13 residues. The CDR3 loop reads CASSPDQGREAFF. The DNA for the CDR3 is TGTGCCAGTAGTCCGGACCAGGGGCGGGAAGCTTTCTTT. The full variable domain, rest sourced from reference TRBV19 and TRBJ1-1, is DGGITQSPKYLFRKEGQNVTLSCEQNLNHDAMYWYRQDPGQGLRLIYYSQIVNDFQKGDIAEGYSVSREKKESFPLTVTSAQKNPTAFYLCASSPDQGREAFFGQGTRLTVV.

This clonotype was found many times. Written as DNA, the CDR3 is TGTGCCAGCAGTCCTTACAGGGACAGGGTTCCTTCACCCCTCCACTTT. Its translation is CASSPYRDRVPSPLHF. The chain carries TRBV6-1 and TRBJ1-6; 9 nucleotides line up with TRBD1. The V and J ends lost 5 bases and 9 bases, in that order; junction bases with no gene match: 11. Germline V gene sequence: CDR1 MNHNS, CDR2 SASEGT. The CDR3 consists of 16 residues.

This clonotype has just a few counts. The gene calls are TRBV30 and TRBJ1-2, with 7 bases identical to TRBD1. CDR3 size: 12 residues. CDR1 GTSNPN and CDR2 SVGIG come from the germline V gene (reference sequence). After removal of 5 bases from V and 8 bases from J, the junction contained 8 bases not matched to a gene. The CDR3 region is CAWGTAARGYTF. CDR3 DNA sequence: TGTGCCTGGGGGACAGCGGCGCGGGGCTACACCTTC.

There are a few counts of this clonotype. The V call is TRBV6-2 or TRBV6-3, the J call TRBJ2-4, with 7 bases matching TRBD2. J gave up 5 bases and V 4 bases, and 2 bases lay outside the gene matches. This CDR3 spans 13 amino acids. Germline assignment: CDR1 MNHEY and CDR2 SVGEGT. In DNA, the CDR3 is TGTGCCAGCAGTTGGGGGGGGGAAAACATTCAGTACTTC. It codes for CASSWGGENIQYF.

In this sample, this clonotype turned up a few times. The chain combines TRBV27 with TRBJ2-2, with 7 bases aligning to TRBD1. The junction had 6 bases not matched to a gene; V was cut back by 5 bases and J by 3 bases. This CDR3 is built from 15 residues. Germline lookup yields CDR1 MNHEY and CDR2 SMNVEV (reference sequence). CDR3 in amino acids: CASSLGTDYTGELFF. In DNA form, the CDR3 reads TGTGCCAGCAGTCTAGGGACAGACTACACCGGGGAGCTGTTTTTT.

The rearrangement uses TRBV29-1 and TRBJ2-7, with D perhaps given as TRBD1 or TRBD2 (5 bases each). The germline CDR1 and CDR2 sequences are SQVTM and ANQGSEA. This CDR3 spans 14 amino acids. The V end was cut by 7 bases, the J end by 0 bases, with 16 bases between. The chain's CDR3 is CSAIVGASSYEQYF. Written as DNA, the CDR3 is TGCAGCGCTATTGTCGGGGCGAGCTCCTACGAGCAGTACTTC.

This chain joins TRBV3-1 and TRBJ2-3; 7 bases align to TRBD1. Losses at the gene ends were 0 bases for V and 0 bases for J; bases not matched to a gene: 12. The CDR3 spans 19 residues. The V gene's germline CDR1 is LGHDT and CDR2 YNNKEL (reference sequence). CDR3 in amino acids: CASSQDWAQGWGSTDTQYF. CDR3 nucleotides: TGTGCCAGCAGCCAAGATTGGGCACAGGGGTGGGGGAGCACAGATACGCAGTATTTT.

This clonotype has ten or more counts. The chain combines TRBV11-2 with TRBJ2-1; TRBD1 or TRBD2 may be the D gene (5 bases each). The CDR3 covers 15 residues. The V and J ends lost 2 bases and 5 bases respectively, with 13 bases between them. Looked up from germline, CDR1 is SGHAT and CDR2 is FQNNGV. This CDR3 reads CASSLTGTYDNEQFF. CDR3 nucleotides: TGTGCCAGCAGCTTAACCGGGACGTACGACAATGAGCAGTTCTTC.

This clonotype has a handful of counts. V usage is TRBV4-1 and J usage is TRBJ2-2, with a weak D call TRBD1 (6 bases). The CDR3 covers 13 residues. V dropped 1 base and J dropped 10 bases, with 10 bases sitting between them. The germline V gene has CDR1 MGHRA and CDR2 YSYEKL. The CDR3 loop is CASSQGGRTELFF. In nucleotides, the CDR3 is TGCGCCAGCAGCCAAGGGGGGCGCACGGAGCTGTTTTTT.

This clonotype was counted many times. The chain links TRBV11-2 to TRBJ1-1; no clear D gene. The V end lost 5 bases, the J end lost 1 base, and 8 bases lay between the germline ends. This CDR3 has 13 amino acids. CDR1 and CDR2 (germline): SGHAT, FQNNGV. The CDR3 reads CASSPDWNTEAFF. DNA of the CDR3: TGTGCCAGCAGCCCTGATTGGAACACTGAAGCTTTCTTT.